Presented here are 28 T cell receptor beta chains from one specimen sequenced in a study of T cell responses to AZD1222 COVID-19 vaccine. Clones were read by immunoSEQ multiplex PCR, and TCRdb kept only the in-frame ones, dropping some. The sample has 60,000 or so clones, 80% to 90% seen once. The sequencing used peripheral blood, collected on day 0 of AZD1222 vaccination. These receptors all stem from an adult in good health.

This chain links TRBV19 with TRBJ1-5; unclear D gene. The CDR3 length is 13 residues. Germline V lookup: CDR1 LNHDA, CDR2 SQIVND (reference sequence). Trimming took 5 bases from V and 7 from J, leaving 12 bases between them. In DNA, the CDR3 is TGTGCCAGTAGTGATAGGGCGGAACAGCCCCAGCATTTT. Amino acids: CASSDRAEQPQHF.

This sequence joins TRBV19 and TRBJ1-1; D gene uncertain. The CDR3 spans 16 residues. Per the germline V gene, CDR1 is LNHDA and CDR2 is SQIVND (reference sequence). V was trimmed by 6 bases and J by 1 base, leaving 18 bases between them. The CDR3 sequence is CASRTETLFENTEAFF. The CDR3 DNA reads TGTGCCAGTAGGACCGAGACACTTTTCGAGAACACTGAAGCTTTCTTT.

The chain has TRBV9 and TRBJ2-6, with a possible D match to TRBD1 (6 bases). V was trimmed by 3 bases and J by 0 bases, leaving 10 bases between them. There are 16 residues in the CDR3. Germline V CDR1 and CDR2: SGDLS, YYNGEE. The CDR3 loop is CASSAGHTSGANVLTF. The CDR3, as DNA: TGTGCCAGCAGCGCGGGACACACCTCTGGGGCCAACGTCCTGACTTTC.

The chain carries TRBV15 and TRBJ2-1; TRBD2 aligns across 7 bases. Germline-derived CDR1 and CDR2 are LNHNV and YYDKDF (reference sequence). The CDR3 totals 16 residues. Unmatched junction bases numbered 12, after V lost 0 bases and J lost 10 bases. The CDR3 region has the DNA TGTGCCACCAGCAGAGATGGGCTAGCGGAGGCCGGGGAGCAGTTCTTC. It yields the protein CATSRDGLAEAGEQFF.

The gene calls are TRBV6-5 and TRBJ2-5; D gene unclear. Trimming took 2 bases from V and 5 from J, leaving 9 bases between them. This CDR3 is 13 amino acids long. Germline assignment: CDR1 MNHEY and CDR2 SVGAGI. The CDR3 DNA follows: TGTGCCAGCAGTTACCCCACCCCGGAGACCCAGTACTTC. Translated, it gives CASSYPTPETQYF.

J is TRBJ2-6 and V is TRBV23-1; TRBD1 aligns across 8 bases. TRBV23-1 is recorded as an ORF, its role being uncertain. V was clipped by 8 bases and J by 0 bases; unmatched bases: 18. CDR3 size: 20 residues. The CDR3 nucleotides read TGCGCCAGCGGCTCCACCGCGCAGGGGGCGACAAGCTCTGGGGCCAACGTCCTGACTTTC. This codes for CASGSTAQGATSSGANVLTF.

The chain carries TRBV24-1 and TRBJ2-1; 10 bases agree with TRBD2. V gave up 4 bases and J gave up 5 bases; unmatched junction bases: 7. CDR3 size: 16 residues. Germline loops: CDR1 KGHDR, CDR2 SFDVKD. CDR3 sequence: CATSDLTSGKNNEQFF. CDR3 nucleotide sequence: TGTGCCACCAGTGACCTTACTAGCGGGAAGAACAATGAGCAGTTCTTC.

This rearrangement joins TRBV4-1 to TRBJ2-3; perhaps TRBD2 as D (6 bases). The CDR3 contains 16 residues. CDR1 MGHRA and CDR2 YSYEKL come from the germline V gene. Trimming cost V 0 bases and J 2 bases, with 12 bases left between them. CDR3 sequence reads: CASSQDLSGATDTQYF. The CDR3 DNA is TGCGCCAGCAGCCAAGATCTCTCGGGAGCCACAGATACGCAGTATTTT.

This clone was seen only once. The CDR3 sequence: CASSPGPGYEQYV. The CDR3 bases are TGTGCCAGCTCACCCGGACCCGGCTACGAGCAGTACGTC. The chain employs TRBV18 and TRBJ2-7; D call uncertain. Trimming cost V 3 bases and J 3 bases, with 9 bases left between them. This CDR3 region has 13 residues. Germline V gives CDR1 KGHSH, CDR2 LQKENI.

The chain couples TRBV5-1 to TRBJ2-5, with 7 bases fitting TRBD1. Germline V CDR1 and CDR2: SGHRS, YFSETQ. V lost 4 bases to trimming and J lost 5 bases; unmatched junction nucleotides: 5. The CDR3 covers 13 residues. The CDR3, as DNA: TGCGCCAGCAGCAACGTCAGGGGGGAGACCCAGTACTTC. This codes for CASSNVRGETQYF.

The chain couples TRBV4-1 to TRBJ2-2, with D perhaps matching TRBD1 (6 bases). The germline CDR1 and CDR2 sequences are MGHRA and YSYEKL. V shed 4 bases and J shed 2 bases, with 11 bases lying between them. The CDR3 spans 15 residues. The CDR3: CASSRNRVNTGELFF. CDR3 coding DNA: TGCGCCAGCAGCCGGAACAGGGTTAACACCGGGGAGCTGTTTTTT.

The chain has TRBV19 and TRBJ1-2; D possibly corresponds to TRBD1 (5 bases). Per the germline V gene, CDR1 is LNHDA and CDR2 is SQIVND (reference sequence). Trimming cost V 4 bases and J 6 bases, with 21 bases left between them. The CDR3 spans 16 residues. CDR3 in DNA: TGTGCCAGTAGTACGAATTTCAGGGTTTTCACCCATGGCTACACCTTC. Protein: CASSTNFRVFTHGYTF.

The chain uses TRBV4-1 and TRBJ2-3; no definite D call. V shed 0 bases and J shed 2 bases, with 12 bases lying between them. CDR1 is MGHRA and CDR2 is YSYEKL in the germline V gene. The CDR3 has 16 residues. CDR3 in amino acids: CASSQEGMYITDTQYF. CDR3 nucleotides: TGCGCCAGCAGCCAAGAAGGGATGTACATCACAGATACGCAGTATTTT.

The V gene is TRBV4-1, the J gene TRBJ2-7; TRBD2 matches at 12 bases. In germline, CDR1 is MGHRA, CDR2 YSYEKL. V was pared by 5 bases and J by 5 bases, with 7 bases of the junction left unmatched. The length of the CDR3 is 15 residues. CDR3: CASSYSSGRVDEQYF. The CDR3 DNA follows: TGCGCCAGCAGCTATTCTAGCGGGAGGGTCGACGAGCAGTACTTC.

The chain links TRBV7-9 to TRBJ2-1, with D hard to call. This CDR3 is 15 amino acids long. The germline V and J ends were trimmed by 5 bases and 0 bases, with 11 bases remaining between them. From germline, CDR1 is SEHNR and CDR2 FQNEAQ (reference sequence). The CDR3 reads CASSPQSSSYNEQFF. The CDR3, as DNA: TGTGCCAGCAGCCCCCAATCGAGCTCCTACAATGAGCAGTTCTTC.

The chain joins TRBV29-1 to TRBJ2-5; D tentatively fits TRBD1 or TRBD2 (5 bases each). The CDR3 extends over 13 amino acids. Germline V CDR1 and CDR2: SQVTM, ANQGSEA. V was trimmed by 4 bases and J by 5 bases, leaving 14 bases between them. This chain's CDR3 is CSVVRGMGETQYF. For the CDR3, the DNA is TGCAGCGTTGTGAGGGGAATGGGGGAGACCCAGTACTTC.

This sequence joins TRBV27 and TRBJ1-2; a weak D match, TRBD1 (5 bases). V lost 5 bases to trimming and J lost 8 bases, with 18 bases between them. From germline, CDR1 is MNHEY and CDR2 SMNVEV (reference sequence). The CDR3 totals 14 residues. The CDR3 nucleotides are TGTGCCAGCAGTGCCCTCCCTACAGGTCTCGGCTACACCTTC. Residues: CASSALPTGLGYTF.

V gene TRBV6-2 or TRBV6-3 combines with J gene TRBJ2-3; tentatively, D is TRBD2 (6 bases). V dropped 6 bases and J dropped 2 bases, with 18 bases sitting between them. Germline assignment: CDR1 MNHEY and CDR2 SVGEGT. This CDR3 contains 16 residues. CDR3 coding DNA: TGTGCCAGCAGCTCCCGTGAGTGGGAGGTCACAGATACGCAGTATTTT. Residues: CASSSREWEVTDTQYF.

V and J are TRBV25-1 and TRBJ2-2; D possibly uses TRBD1 or TRBD2 (5 bases each). In germline, CDR1 is MGHDK, CDR2 SYGVNS. This CDR3 region has 12 residues. The V and J ends lost 8 bases and 4 bases respectively, with 8 bases between them. CDR3: CASYGATGELFF. CDR3 sequence (DNA): TGTGCCAGCTACGGGGCCACCGGGGAGCTGTTTTTT.

The chain links TRBV27 to TRBJ2-1, with TRBD2 as a possible D gene (5 bases). Trimming took off 6 bases at V and 10 bases at J, with 16 bases between the two ends. The CDR3 consists of 13 residues. Germline V lookup: CDR1 MNHEY, CDR2 SMNVEV (reference sequence). The CDR3 DNA follows: TGTGCCAGCAGCCTGGAGTCGGGCGGGGAGCAGTTCTTC. Its protein product is CASSLESGGEQFF.

This chain joins TRBV7-9 and TRBJ2-7, with 14 bases lining up with TRBD2. This CDR3 is built from 16 residues. CDR1 and CDR2 (germline): SEHNR, FQNEAQ (reference sequence). With V trimmed by 4 bases and J by 4 bases, 6 bases remained unmatched. CDR3 sequence: CASSWGLAGVGYEQYF. Here the CDR3 DNA reads TGTGCCAGCAGCTGGGGACTAGCGGGAGTCGGGTACGAGCAGTACTTC.

Here the CDR3 DNA reads TGTGCCAGCAGCATGTCAGGGGAAGAGACCCAGTACTTC. Translating gives CASSMSGEETQYF. The rearrangement uses TRBV7-9 and TRBJ2-5; D perhaps matches TRBD1 (6 bases). The CDR3 runs to 13 residues. Between the trimmed V and J ends, which lost 5 bases and 3 bases, there was a span of 10 bases. Germline V gene data show CDR1 as SEHNR and CDR2 as FQNEAQ (reference sequence). Complete variable domain (other parts from reference TRBV7-9 and TRBJ2-5): DTGVSQNPRHKITKRGQNVTFRCDPISEHNRLYWYRQTLGQGPEFLTYFQNEAQLEKSRLLSDRFSAERPKGSFSTLEIQRTEQGDSAMYLCASSMSGEETQYFGPGTRLLVL.

J is TRBJ2-5 and V is TRBV5-4; the D is unclear. V shed 1 base and J shed 3 bases, with 4 bases lying between them. The CDR3 loop spans 12 amino acids. From germline, CDR1 is SGHNT and CDR2 YYREEE (reference sequence). The CDR3 bases are TGTGCCAGCAGCTTGTGGGAAGAGACCCAGTACTTC. It encodes CASSLWEETQYF.

The genes are TRBV6-2 or TRBV6-3 and TRBJ2-5; D possibly matches TRBD1 or TRBD2 (7 bases each). Germline CDR1 and CDR2: MNHEY and SVGEGT. V dropped 6 bases and J dropped 3 bases, with 20 bases sitting between them. The CDR3 length is 16 residues. The CDR3 DNA is TGTGCCAGCAGGCCTTTCCCACAGGGGAGGGAAGAGACCCAGTACTTC. The encoded protein is CASRPFPQGREETQYF.

The chain combines TRBV6-6 with TRBJ2-1; D is perhaps TRBD2 (5 bases). CDR1 and CDR2 from the germline V gene are MNHNY and SVGAGI (reference sequence). The CDR3 is 15 amino acids. V was clipped by 2 bases and J by 4 bases, with 12 bases between them. The CDR3 DNA is TGTGCCAGCAGTTACACCCGGACTTTTTACAATGAGCAGTTCTTC. Its translation is CASSYTRTFYNEQFF.

The gene calls are TRBV5-4 and TRBJ2-5; 7 positions match TRBD1. Trimming at V came to 3 bases and at J to 10 bases, leaving 9 bases not matched to a gene. The V gene's germline CDR1 is SGHNT and CDR2 YYREEE (reference sequence). CDR3 size: 13 residues. The CDR3 coding sequence is TGTGCCAGCAGCTCGGACAGGCAGGGGAACCAGTACTTC. Translating it yields CASSSDRQGNQYF.

V and J are TRBV9 and TRBJ2-7, with D tentatively TRBD1 or TRBD2 (6 bases each). V was clipped by 3 bases and J by 3 bases, with 19 bases between them. CDR1 and CDR2 (germline): SGDLS, YYNGEE. This CDR3 region has 16 residues. DNA of the CDR3: TGTGCCAGCAGCGCGGGGGTGACAGGATATTTCTACGAGCAGTACTTC. Its translation: CASSAGVTGYFYEQYF. The full variable domain, in which reference TRBV9 and TRBJ2-7 provide the parts outside the CDR3, is DSGVTQTPKHLITATGQRVTLRCSPRSGDLSVYWYQQSLDQGLQFLIQYYNGEERAKGNILERFSAQQFPDLHSELNLSSLELGDSALYFCASSAGVTGYFYEQYFGPGTRLTVT.

The chain is built from TRBV25-1 and TRBJ2-1, with unresolved D. CDR1 and CDR2 (germline): MGHDK, SYGVNS. The CDR3 runs 14 residues. The V and J ends lost 3 bases and 7 bases respectively, with 13 bases between them. In nucleotides, the CDR3 is TGTGCCAGCAGTGACTGGGGAACCAAGAATGAGCAGTTCTTC. Protein sequence: CASSDWGTKNEQFF.